This T cell receptor beta chain derives from a study of shared clonotypes between healthy human individuals. CD45RO-negative, CCR7-positively selected cells formed the naive CD8 fraction, excluding terminally differentiated effector memory CD45RA+ cells. TCRdb keeps only in-frame clones here, not all; method: immunoSEQ multiplex PCR. This table holds 2 million to 2.5 million clones, over 85% found once. Notes on the study in general: Only a few donors were included, so the genetic and exposure-history diversity represented was limited.

Germline V lookup: CDR1 MNHEY, CDR2 SMNVEV (reference sequence). V lost 10 bases to trimming and J lost 5 bases; unmatched junction nucleotides: 9. This CDR3 has 13 amino acids. Notes on this clone: What it binds is not known.

Sequenced material: naive CD8+ T cells sorted from blood. The TCR sequence derives from a man aged 18 to 29 in good health. The J gene is TRBJ2-7, the V gene TRBV27, with 9 bases identical to TRBD2. In DNA, the CDR3 is TGTGCCACGGGTGAGCGGGGGGTGGACGAGCAGTACTTC. Its translation is CATGERGVDEQYF.